The 26 T cell receptor beta chains below were found in one sample sequenced in a study of cytomegalovirus exposure and HLA in healthy donors. Generated by immunoSEQ multiplex PCR, the TCRdb table keeps only in-frame clones and is missing some. The sample shows about 160,000 clones, approximately 89% of them seen only once. Sequencing used PBMCs. The receptors shown here come from a young woman in good health and CMV-seropositive.

The J gene is TRBJ2-2, the V gene TRBV29-1; D is uncertain. The CDR3 has 11 amino acids. Per germline, CDR1 SQVTM and CDR2 ANQGSEA. V dropped 4 bases and J dropped 6 bases, with 6 bases sitting between them. The CDR3 here is CSVVRAGELFF. The CDR3 DNA reads TGCAGCGTTGTGAGAGCCGGGGAGCTGTTTTTT.

The chain employs TRBV18 and TRBJ2-7; a weak D match, TRBD2 (6 bases). This CDR3 spans 14 amino acids. The V and J ends lost 6 bases and 6 bases respectively, with 18 bases between them. The germline V gene has CDR1 KGHSH and CDR2 LQKENI. The CDR3: CASSQFRESGEQYF. For the CDR3, the DNA is TGTGCCAGCTCCCAATTTCGGGAGTCAGGCGAGCAGTACTTC.

The V gene is TRBV27, the J gene TRBJ2-5; 8 bases align to TRBD1. CDR3 length: 16 residues. Germline loops: CDR1 MNHEY, CDR2 SMNVEV (reference sequence). With 0 bases clipped from V and 4 bases from J, the junction kept 7 bases outside the gene matches. The CDR3 here is CASSLSTGASRETQYF. CDR3 nucleotide sequence: TGTGCCAGCAGTTTATCGACAGGGGCTTCGAGAGAGACCCAGTACTTC.

The chain has TRBV4-2 and TRBJ2-7; 7 bases are a match to TRBD1. Germline V gives CDR1 LGHNA, CDR2 YNFKEQ. The CDR3 has 15 residues. Trimming took 3 bases from V and 5 from J; bases not matched to a gene: 10. The CDR3 region is CASSQERQGGDEQYF. The CDR3 DNA reads as TGTGCCAGCAGCCAGGAACGACAGGGTGGGGACGAGCAGTACTTC.

V usage is TRBV11-2 and J usage is TRBJ1-5, with D possibly matching TRBD1 (6 bases). The CDR3 spans 13 residues. V was trimmed by 6 bases and J by 5 bases, leaving 11 bases between them. Germline-derived CDR1 and CDR2 are SGHAT and FQNNGV. CDR3 region: CASSTGSYQPQHF. CDR3 in DNA: TGTGCCAGCAGTACAGGGTCTTATCAGCCCCAGCATTTT.

The chain employs TRBV5-1 and TRBJ1-4; 8 nucleotides align to TRBD1. The germline V gene encodes CDR1 SGHRS and CDR2 YFSETQ. V shed 0 bases and J 5 bases; nucleotides not matched to a gene: 6. This CDR3 has 16 amino acids. This CDR3 reads CASSLVGRQGNEKLFF. CDR3 DNA sequence: TGCGCCAGCAGCTTGGTGGGGAGACAGGGGAATGAAAAACTGTTTTTT. The entire variable domain, with the rest obtained from reference TRBV5-1 and TRBJ1-4, is as follows: KAGVTQTPRYLIKTRGQQVTLSCSPISGHRSVSWYQQTPGQGLQFLFEYFSETQRNKGNFPGRFSGRQFSNSRSEMNVSTLELGDSALYLCASSLVGRQGNEKLFFGSGTQLSVL.

This clone was observed a single time. This sequence joins TRBV19 and TRBJ1-2; D gene uncertain. Germline lookup yields CDR1 LNHDA and CDR2 SQIVND (reference sequence). CDR3 length: 13 residues. V was cut by 7 bases and J by 4 bases, with 13 bases left in between. The CDR3 nucleotides read TGTGCCAGTACCCAGACGGAGCTCTATGGCTACACCTTC. It yields the protein CASTQTELYGYTF.

This chain joins TRBV19 and TRBJ2-1; TRBD2 might be the D (5 bases). The CDR3 is 16 amino acids. Germline assignment: CDR1 LNHDA and CDR2 SQIVND (reference sequence). Trimming took off 2 bases at V and 0 bases at J, with 11 bases between the two ends. This CDR3 reads CASSIWTPSSYNEQFF. In DNA form, the CDR3 reads TGTGCCAGTAGTATATGGACTCCTAGCTCCTACAATGAGCAGTTCTTC.

This clone was seen a handful of times. This chain joins TRBV4-1 and TRBJ2-7, with 10 bases aligning to TRBD1. The J segment lost 1 base and the V segment lost 4 bases, leaving 4 bases of the junction unmatched. This CDR3 is built from 15 residues. Per germline, CDR1 MGHRA and CDR2 YSYEKL. CDR3: CASSPPGQGSYEQYF. The CDR3 bases are TGCGCCAGCAGCCCTCCGGGACAGGGGTCCTACGAGCAGTACTTC.

This chain joins TRBV19 and TRBJ1-1; D unclear. This CDR3 spans 14 amino acids. Trimming shortened V by 5 bases and J by 4 bases, and 14 bases separated the two germline ends. Germline V gene sequence: CDR1 LNHDA, CDR2 SQIVND (reference sequence). This chain's CDR3 is CASSSRGGSTEAFF. CDR3 bases: TGTGCCAGTAGTTCCCGAGGTGGGAGCACTGAAGCTTTCTTT.

The chain uses TRBV5-1 and TRBJ2-7; TRBD1 aligns across 11 bases. After removal of 4 bases from V and 3 bases from J, the junction contained 6 bases not matched to a gene. This CDR3 has 15 amino acids. Germline lookup yields CDR1 SGHRS and CDR2 YFSETQ. The CDR3 coding sequence is TGCGCCAGCAGCGTCGCGGGACAGGGGGTCTACGAGCAGTACTTC. Translated: CASSVAGQGVYEQYF.

This chain uses TRBV11-2 with TRBJ1-1; 7 nucleotides align to TRBD1. Germline CDR1 is SGHAT and CDR2 is FQNNGV. V lost 1 base to trimming and J lost 4 bases; unmatched junction nucleotides: 9. The CDR3 is 16 amino acids. CDR3 loop: CASSLVPGQRITEAFF. CDR3 bases: TGTGCCAGCAGCTTAGTCCCGGGACAGAGAATCACTGAAGCTTTCTTT. The entire variable domain, with the rest obtained from reference TRBV11-2 and TRBJ1-1, is as follows: EAGVAQSPRYKIIEKRQSVAFWCNPISGHATLYWYQQILGQGPKLLIQFQNNGVVDDSQLPKDRFSAERLKGVDSTLKIQPAKLEDSAVYLCASSLVPGQRITEAFFGQGTRLTVV.

This rearrangement joins TRBV30 to TRBJ1-1; 7 positions agree with TRBD1. Germline lookup yields CDR1 GTSNPN and CDR2 SVGIG (reference sequence). J gave up 0 bases and V 3 bases, and 4 bases lay outside the gene matches. This CDR3 is built from 14 residues. CDR3 nucleotide sequence: TGTGCCTGGAGAAGGGGACAGCTGAACACTGAAGCTTTCTTT. It is translated as CAWRRGQLNTEAFF.

J is TRBJ1-5 and V is TRBV19; 7 bases agree with TRBD1. The CDR3 is made up of 14 amino acids. V shed 7 bases, J shed 3 bases, and the junction held 6 bases outside the gene matches. The germline CDR1 and CDR2 sequences are LNHDA and SQIVND (reference sequence). CDR3 coding DNA: TGTGCCAGTACGGACAGGCTTCTCAATCAGCCCCAGCATTTT. Translating it yields CASTDRLLNQPQHF.

The chain recombines TRBV18 with TRBJ2-5, with D possibly being TRBD2 (6 bases). Germline lookup yields CDR1 KGHSH and CDR2 LQKENI. V dropped 0 bases and J dropped 7 bases, with 15 bases sitting between them. This CDR3 is 15 amino acids long. The CDR3 loop is CASSPPLVGGGTQYF. CDR3 sequence (DNA): TGTGCCAGCTCACCACCGTTAGTGGGAGGCGGGACCCAGTACTTC.

The V and J genes are TRBV21-1 and TRBJ2-7; the listed D gene, TRBD2, was not tested against the DNA. TRBV21-1 is described as a pseudogene. The CDR3 is made up of 15 amino acids. The CDR3 DNA is TGTGCCAGCAGCAAAACGCGCGGGAGTTCCTACGAGCAGTACTTC. It codes for CASSKTRGSSYEQYF.

V usage is TRBV15 and J usage is TRBJ2-3, with D perhaps TRBD1 (6 bases). V was cut by 4 bases and J by 6 bases, with 20 bases left in between. The germline gives CDR1 LNHNV, CDR2 YYDKDF (reference sequence). The CDR3 sequence is 16 residues long. The CDR3 here is CATSIRTVPTVDTQYF. CDR3 sequence (DNA): TGTGCCACCAGCATTCGGACAGTCCCAACGGTGGATACGCAGTATTTT.

V is TRBV5-4 and J is TRBJ2-5, with 8 nucleotides matching TRBD2. The CDR3 sequence is 15 residues long. Trimming at V came to 4 bases and at J to 3 bases, leaving 8 bases not matched to a gene. CDR1 is SGHNT and CDR2 is YYREEE in the germline V gene (reference sequence). CDR3 in amino acids: CASSIAGLQKETQYF. CDR3 sequence (DNA): TGTGCCAGCAGCATAGCGGGACTGCAAAAAGAGACCCAGTACTTC.

The rearrangement joins TRBV27 to TRBJ2-3; the match to TRBD2 covers 8 bases. The V gene end was trimmed by 3 bases and the J gene end by 6 bases; junction bases not matched to a gene: 14. Per the germline V gene, CDR1 is MNHEY and CDR2 is SMNVEV (reference sequence). CDR3 length: 17 residues. CDR3 protein: CASSFPSNPGGRDTQYF. The CDR3 DNA reads as TGTGCCAGCAGTTTTCCAAGCAATCCGGGAGGGCGGGATACGCAGTATTTT.

In DNA form, the CDR3 reads TGTGCCAGCAGCTTAACGACTAGCGGGGTCCAAGAGACCCAGTACTTC. Translation: CASSLTTSGVQETQYF. The V and J genes are TRBV9 and TRBJ2-5; 11 bases line up with TRBD2. J gave up 1 base and V 4 bases, and 6 bases lay outside the gene matches. CDR3 length: 16 residues. In germline, CDR1 is SGDLS, CDR2 YYNGEE.

This rearrangement joins TRBV7-8 to TRBJ2-5, with a tentative D call TRBD2 (6 bases). This CDR3 contains 14 residues. Trimming took off 3 bases at V and 5 bases at J, with 13 bases between the two ends. Looked up from germline, CDR1 is SGHVS and CDR2 is FQNEAQ. Written as DNA, the CDR3 is TGTGCCAGCAGCTTCACCTACCGGGGGGAGACCCAGTACTTC. This gives the protein CASSFTYRGETQYF.

This clone has a handful of counts. J is TRBJ2-5 and V is TRBV5-1; 9 positions match TRBD1. Germline-derived CDR1 and CDR2 are SGHRS and YFSETQ. The CDR3 extends over 16 amino acids. V shed 2 bases, J shed 4 bases, and the junction held 9 bases outside the gene matches. Written as DNA, the CDR3 is TGCGCCAGCAGCTTAGATTCGTACAGGGGGCGAGAGACCCAGTACTTC. This encodes CASSLDSYRGRETQYF.

V usage is TRBV11-2 and J usage is TRBJ1-4, with D perhaps TRBD1 (5 bases). The V and J ends lost 4 bases and 1 base respectively, with 10 bases between them. The CDR3 contains 15 residues. Germline V gene data show CDR1 as SGHAT and CDR2 as FQNNGV. CDR3 sequence (DNA): TGTGCCAGCAGCTCCTCAACAGGAACTAATGAAAAACTGTTTTTT. It specifies CASSSSTGTNEKLFF.

This chain joins TRBV27 and TRBJ2-1; perhaps TRBD2 as D (6 bases). The CDR3 loop spans 12 amino acids. Trimming left V 8 bases short and J 10 bases short, with 15 bases between. CDR1 and CDR2 (germline): MNHEY, SMNVEV (reference sequence). The CDR3 spells CASGLLRNEQFF. The CDR3 DNA is TGTGCCAGCGGACTACTACGTAACGAGCAGTTCTTC.

The chain employs TRBV5-1 and TRBJ2-1, with 10 bases that match TRBD2. The CDR3 covers 16 residues. CDR1 and CDR2 from the germline V gene are SGHRS and YFSETQ. The V and J ends lost 4 bases and 6 bases, in that order; junction bases with no gene match: 10. CDR3 sequence (DNA): TGCGCCAGCAGCAGGGGGAGCGGGAGGGCCTCCAATGAGCAGTTCTTC. It specifies CASSRGSGRASNEQFF.

The chain recombines TRBV30 with TRBJ2-7, with unresolved D. Per germline, CDR1 GTSNPN and CDR2 SVGIG (reference sequence). The CDR3 loop spans 11 amino acids. The V end was cut by 3 bases, the J end by 0 bases, with 3 bases between. The CDR3 DNA reads TGTGCCTGGAGCCTCTCCTACGAGCAGTACTTC. It is translated as CAWSLSYEQYF. Based on the CDR3 plus reference TRBV30 and TRBJ2-7, the full variable domain is SQTIHQWPATLVQPVGSPLSLECTVEGTSNPNLYWYRQAAGRGLQLLFYSVGIGQISSEVPQNLSASRPQDRQFILSSKKLLLSDSGFYLCAWSLSYEQYFGPGTRLTVT.